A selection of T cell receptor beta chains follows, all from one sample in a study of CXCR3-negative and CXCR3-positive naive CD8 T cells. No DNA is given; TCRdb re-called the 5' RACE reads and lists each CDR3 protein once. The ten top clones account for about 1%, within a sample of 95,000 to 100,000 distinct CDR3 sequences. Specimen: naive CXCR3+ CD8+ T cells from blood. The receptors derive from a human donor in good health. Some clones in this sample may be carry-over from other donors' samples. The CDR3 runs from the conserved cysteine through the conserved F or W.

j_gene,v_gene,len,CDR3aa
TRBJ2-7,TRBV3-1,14,CASSHRKSSYEQYF
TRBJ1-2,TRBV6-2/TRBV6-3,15,CASRWDRDIYYGYTF
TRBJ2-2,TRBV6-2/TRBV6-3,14,CASSYGTGAGELFF
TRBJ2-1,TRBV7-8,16,CASSFREQGALDEQFF
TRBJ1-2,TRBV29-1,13,CSGSVTREYGYTF
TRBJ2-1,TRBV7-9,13,CASSPPGTELGFF
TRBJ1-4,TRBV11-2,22,CASSSVRPESGQGSGPSEKRFF
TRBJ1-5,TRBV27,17,CASSLTGWSYSNQPQHF
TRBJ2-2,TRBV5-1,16,CASSLVGSLSSGELFF
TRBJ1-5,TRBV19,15,CASSISGISNQPQHF
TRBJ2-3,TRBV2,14,CASKTRPRTDTQYF
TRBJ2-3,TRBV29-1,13,CSVGLAGLDTQYF
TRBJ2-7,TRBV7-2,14,CASSSGYSSYEQYF
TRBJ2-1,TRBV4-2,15,CASSQGPSPYNEQFF
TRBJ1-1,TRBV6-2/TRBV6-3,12,CASSYPNTEAFF
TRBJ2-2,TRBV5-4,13,CASSPDSTGELFF
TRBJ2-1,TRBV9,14,CASKAGTGEPEQFF
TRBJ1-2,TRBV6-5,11,CASSYGGDCTF
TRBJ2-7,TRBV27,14,CASSLSTQTYEQYF
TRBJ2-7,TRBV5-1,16,CASSRSGQGGTYEQYF
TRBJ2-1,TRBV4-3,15,CASSRGESSYNEQFF